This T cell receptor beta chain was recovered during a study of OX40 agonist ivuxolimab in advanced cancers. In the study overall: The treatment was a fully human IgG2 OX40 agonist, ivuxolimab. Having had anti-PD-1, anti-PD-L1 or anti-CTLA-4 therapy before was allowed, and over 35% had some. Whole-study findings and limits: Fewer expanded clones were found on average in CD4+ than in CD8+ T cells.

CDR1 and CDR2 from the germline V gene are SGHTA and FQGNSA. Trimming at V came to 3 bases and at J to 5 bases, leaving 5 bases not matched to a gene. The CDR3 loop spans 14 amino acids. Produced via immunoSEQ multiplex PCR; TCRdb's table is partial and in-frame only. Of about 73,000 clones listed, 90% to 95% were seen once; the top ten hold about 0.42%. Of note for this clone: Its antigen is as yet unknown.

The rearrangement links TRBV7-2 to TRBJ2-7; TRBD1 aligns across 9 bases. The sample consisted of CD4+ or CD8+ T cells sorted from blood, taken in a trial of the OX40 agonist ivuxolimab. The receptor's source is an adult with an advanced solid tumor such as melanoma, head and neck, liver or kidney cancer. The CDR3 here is CASSFRDRDHEQYF. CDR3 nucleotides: TGTGCCAGCAGCTTCCGGGACAGGGACCACGAGCAGTACTTC. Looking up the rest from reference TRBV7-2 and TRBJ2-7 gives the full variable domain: GAGVSQSPSNKVTEKGKDVELRCDPISGHTALYWYRQSLGQGLEFLIYFQGNSAPDKSGLPSDRFSAERTGGSVSTLTIQRTQQEDSAVYLCASSFRDRDHEQYFGPGTRLTVT.